This TCR beta chain was sequenced during a study of OX40 agonist ivuxolimab in advanced cancers. Turning to the study itself: Subjects had a mean age of approximately 60 years, with a range of 23 to 79; 82.7% were male.

Study results and caveats: The mean number of expanded clones was higher in CD8+ T cells than in CD4+.

With respect to this clone: Its antigen is undetermined.

This table comes from immunoSEQ multiplex PCR, and its TCRdb copy is limited to in-frame clones, with some not included. This sample has fewer than 40,000 clones, with around 81% found just once. Trimming pared 11 bases from V and 2 bases from J, leaving 18 bases between. Germline CDR1 is MNHNS and CDR2 is SASEGT. The CDR3 covers 14 residues. This rearrangement joins TRBV6-1 to TRBJ2-5, with a possible D match to TRBD2 (6 bases). The receptor comes from an adult with an advanced solid tumor such as melanoma, head and neck, liver or kidney cancer. This sample comprised CD4+ or CD8+ T cells sorted from blood, obtained in a trial of the OX40 agonist ivuxolimab. CDR3 DNA: TGTGCCGGCGGGGCAGGGAGGTATCAAGAGACCCAGTACTTC. Translating it yields CAGGAGRYQETQYF.